Below are 21 T cell receptor beta chains sequenced from a single sample in a study of blood T cell repertoires in COVID-19. This table comes from immunoSEQ multiplex PCR, and its TCRdb copy is limited to in-frame clones, with some not included. Here the sample spans about 330,000 clones, about 92% being singletons. Sequences were obtained from PBMCs or T cells enriched from blood (not recorded which). The receptors were gathered from a woman between 25 and 40 years old who had recovered from COVID-19.

The chain is built from TRBV10-3 and TRBJ2-1; TRBD2 matches at 11 bases. J gave up 6 bases and V 9 bases, and 1 base lay outside the gene matches. Germline CDR1 is ENHRY and CDR2 is SYGVKD. The CDR3 is made up of 12 amino acids. In DNA form, the CDR3 reads TGTGCCATGGGGACTAGCGGCAATGAGCAGTTCTTC. It encodes CAMGTSGNEQFF.

CDR3 sequence (DNA): TGCGCCAGCAGCTTGGACAGGGGAAACACCATATATTTT. Translation: CASSLDRGNTIYF. The genes are TRBV4-3 and TRBJ1-3; 7 bases match TRBD1. CDR3 length equals 13 residues. V lost 5 bases and J lost 4; bases outside the gene matches: 2. Germline V gene data show CDR1 as LGHNA and CDR2 as YSLEER.

V and J are TRBV6-2 or TRBV6-3 and TRBJ2-5, with 7 bases matching TRBD1. The CDR3 has 14 amino acids. V lost 5 bases, J lost 4 bases, and 7 bases stayed unmatched. The germline V gene encodes CDR1 MNHEY and CDR2 SVGEGT. CDR3 coding DNA: TGTGCCAGCAGTCCGACAGGGCGATTAGAGACCCAGTACTTC. Residues: CASSPTGRLETQYF.

This chain links TRBV10-3 with TRBJ2-4, with TRBD1 identical over 9 bases. Per germline, CDR1 ENHRY and CDR2 SYGVKD. This CDR3 has 16 amino acids. After removal of 2 bases from V and 0 bases from J, the junction contained 2 bases not matched to a gene. In DNA form, the CDR3 reads TGTGCCATCAGTGAGGGACAGGGGCTAGCCAAAAACATTCAGTACTTC. Translated: CAISEGQGLAKNIQYF.

Here the CDR3 DNA reads TGTGCCAGCAGGGTTCCGGGAGTAGGGTCGGCCCAGTACTTC. Protein sequence: CASRVPGVGSAQYF. The genes are TRBV6-6 and TRBJ2-5, with a weak D call TRBD2 (6 bases). V dropped 6 bases and J dropped 9 bases, with 20 bases sitting between them. The CDR3 has 14 amino acids. Germline CDR1 is MNHNY and CDR2 is SVGAGI (reference sequence).

V gene TRBV5-1 combines with J gene TRBJ2-7, with a weak D call TRBD2 (5 bases). V gave up 7 bases and J gave up 1 base, with 12 bases separating them. The CDR3 length is 13 residues. Germline V CDR1 and CDR2: SGHRS, YFSETQ. The CDR3 coding sequence is TGCGCCAGCTCTCTAGCCCGATCCTACGAGCAGTACTTC. Translation: CASSLARSYEQYF.

This rearrangement joins TRBV3-1 (or the pseudogene TRBV3-2) to TRBJ2-5, with D possibly TRBD2 on 5 matching bases. Germline CDR1 and CDR2: LGHDT and YNNKEL (reference sequence). The CDR3 consists of 13 residues. Trimming stripped 7 bases from V and 4 bases from J, with 13 bases between. The CDR3 reads CASNYWSGETQYF. The CDR3 bases are TGTGCCAGCAACTACTGGAGCGGAGAGACCCAGTACTTC.

In DNA, the CDR3 is TGTGCCAGCAGTCTCCAGGGGACCTATGGCTACACCTTC. It is translated as CASSLQGTYGYTF. The chain carries TRBV27 and TRBJ1-2; D is possibly TRBD1 (6 bases). Germline-derived CDR1 and CDR2 are MNHEY and SMNVEV (reference sequence). V was pared by 5 bases and J by 4 bases, with 11 bases between. The CDR3 extends over 13 amino acids.

This chain links TRBV30 with TRBJ1-3; D remains ambiguous. The CDR3 loop spans 13 amino acids. The V end lost 4 bases, the J end lost 8 bases, and 15 bases lay between the germline ends. Germline values: CDR1 GTSNPN, CDR2 SVGIG (reference sequence). The CDR3 sequence is CAWTPLIGDTIYF. As DNA, the CDR3 is TGTGCCTGGACCCCCTTAATCGGGGACACCATATATTTT.

The chain employs TRBV6-2 or TRBV6-3 and TRBJ2-2; the D is unclear. The V end lost 5 bases, the J end lost 4 bases, and 8 bases lay between the germline ends. This CDR3 contains 13 residues. Germline V CDR1 and CDR2: MNHEY, SVGEGT. CDR3 region: CASSPTPTGELFF. CDR3 bases: TGTGCCAGCAGTCCGACACCCACCGGGGAGCTGTTTTTT.

The chain combines TRBV2 with TRBJ2-2; D remains ambiguous. The CDR3 loop spans 13 amino acids. V was clipped by 3 bases and J by 4 bases, with 6 bases between them. Germline CDR1 SNHLY, CDR2 FYNNEI. CDR3 loop: CASSDAGTGELFF. The CDR3 coding sequence is TGTGCCAGCAGTGACGCAGGCACCGGGGAGCTGTTTTTT.

This chain links TRBV3-1 (or the pseudogene TRBV3-2) with TRBJ2-7; D perhaps matches TRBD1 (5 bases). The CDR3 is 15 residues long. V was shortened by 0 bases and J by 5 bases, with 14 bases between the two germline ends. In germline, CDR1 is LGHDT, CDR2 YNNKEL (reference sequence). CDR3 DNA: TGTGCCAGCAGCCAAGATCTCGGCAGGGTCGACGAGCAGTACTTC. Protein: CASSQDLGRVDEQYF.

The V call is TRBV3-1 (or the pseudogene TRBV3-2), the J call TRBJ2-5, with D perhaps matching TRBD2 (5 bases). This CDR3 contains 13 residues. V shed 4 bases and J shed 6 bases, with 12 bases lying between them. Germline CDR1 LGHDT, CDR2 YNNKEL (reference sequence). CDR3 DNA: TGTGCCAGCAGCCCGGACTCGGCCAAGACCCAGTACTTC. It specifies CASSPDSAKTQYF.

The chain is built from TRBV28 and TRBJ2-2, with 7 positions matching TRBD1. The CDR3 consists of 16 residues. After removal of 6 bases from V and 3 bases from J, the junction contained 10 bases not matched to a gene. Per germline, CDR1 MDHEN and CDR2 SYDVKM. CDR3 in amino acids: CASRYLGTVHTGELFF. DNA for the CDR3: TGTGCCAGCAGGTACCTCGGGACAGTTCACACCGGGGAGCTGTTTTTT.

The CDR3 bases are TGTGCCAGCAGTTTATCGTTCCGGGCTAGCGGGAGCCACCCCTACGAGCAGTACTTC. It codes for CASSLSFRASGSHPYEQYF. The chain combines TRBV27 with TRBJ2-7; 10 positions agree with TRBD2. V was clipped by 0 bases and J by 2 bases; unmatched bases: 13. Looked up from germline, CDR1 is MNHEY and CDR2 is SMNVEV (reference sequence). This CDR3 region has 19 residues.

This chain connects TRBV29-1 to TRBJ1-1; no clear D gene. Germline values: CDR1 SQVTM, CDR2 ANQGSEA. The CDR3 loop spans 11 amino acids. Trimming stripped 6 bases from V and 10 bases from J, with 15 bases between. The CDR3 nucleotides read TGCAGCGTGGATGATACGAGGAGAGCTTTCTTT. It codes for CSVDDTRRAFF.

The chain uses TRBV11-3 and TRBJ2-1; possibly TRBD2 for D (6 bases). The CDR3 loop spans 15 amino acids. Germline values: CDR1 SGHNT, CDR2 YENEEA. V lost 2 bases, J lost 4 bases, and 12 bases lay in between. The CDR3 loop reads CASSLFLAPYNEQFF. In DNA, the CDR3 is TGTGCCAGCAGCTTATTCCTAGCGCCGTACAATGAGCAGTTCTTC.

This chain connects TRBV11-2 to TRBJ2-3; a weak D match, TRBD2 (6 bases). CDR1 is SGHAT, CDR2 FQNNGV, per germline. CDR3 length: 17 residues. V lost 2 bases, J lost 0 bases, and 15 bases lay in between. The CDR3 here is CASSLRVPGSSTDTQYF. The CDR3 DNA sequence: TGTGCCAGCAGCTTAAGGGTCCCCGGGAGCAGCACAGATACGCAGTATTTT.

The J gene is TRBJ1-5, the V gene TRBV18; D call uncertain. The V gene's germline CDR1 is KGHSH and CDR2 LQKENI. There are 15 residues in the CDR3. V gave up 6 bases and J gave up 4 bases, with 16 bases separating them. CDR3 in amino acids: CASSLSAQSNQPQHF. The CDR3 DNA is TGTGCCAGCTCCCTCTCCGCTCAGTCTAATCAGCCCCAGCATTTT.

The chain recombines TRBV9 with TRBJ1-3; 7 bases align to TRBD1. Per germline, CDR1 SGDLS and CDR2 YYNGEE. The V gene end was trimmed by 4 bases and the J gene end by 3 bases; junction bases not matched to a gene: 7. CDR3 length: 15 amino acids. The CDR3: CASSPRGQGGNTIYF. In DNA form, the CDR3 reads TGTGCCAGCAGCCCGAGGGGGCAGGGTGGAAACACCATATATTTT.

Notes on this clone: Within the sample, other DNA sequences also encode this same CDR3. This rearrangement joins TRBV12-3 or TRBV12-4 to TRBJ1-2; tentative D call: TRBD1 (5 bases). The CDR3 is 13 residues long. V lost 2 bases, J lost 4 bases, and 8 bases lay in between. As DNA, the CDR3 is TGTGCCAGCAGTTTAAGGGGTGGCTATGGCTACACCTTC. Its translation is CASSLRGGYGYTF.